The 19 T cell receptor beta chains below all came from one sample that was sequenced in a study of control samples from healthy donors and cancer patients. The data were produced by immunoSEQ multiplex PCR, yet TCRdb's version contains in-frame clones alone and is incomplete. Recorded for this sample: about 210,000 clones. Sequencing was performed on blood. All receptors come from a woman aged 25-40 years in good health.

The gene calls are TRBV6-5 and TRBJ2-3, with 11 bases aligning to TRBD2. The CDR3 runs 15 residues. Trimming at V came to 7 bases and at J to 6 bases, leaving 9 bases not matched to a gene. The germline CDR1 and CDR2 sequences are MNHEY and SVGAGI. As DNA, the CDR3 is TGTGCCAGCAATTCCGGGACTAGCGGATGGGATACGCAGTATTTT. Protein: CASNSGTSGWDTQYF.

The V call is TRBV4-1, the J call TRBJ1-2; D unclear. CDR3 length: 14 amino acids. The germline V and J ends were trimmed by 0 bases and 4 bases, with 9 bases remaining between them. CDR1 is MGHRA, CDR2 YSYEKL, per germline. Here the CDR3 reads CASSQDGSVYGYTF. The CDR3 DNA is TGCGCCAGCAGCCAAGATGGTTCCGTCTATGGCTACACCTTC.

V usage is TRBV30 and J usage is TRBJ1-4; possible D gene TRBD1, 5 bases. Germline CDR1 is GTSNPN and CDR2 is SVGIG (reference sequence). The CDR3 extends over 14 amino acids. Trimming shortened V by 0 bases and J by 8 bases, and 13 bases separated the two germline ends. This CDR3 is CAWSVPTVREKLFF. CDR3 in DNA: TGTGCCTGGAGTGTCCCGACAGTTCGGGAAAAACTGTTTTTT. Full variable domain (missing parts from reference TRBV30 and TRBJ1-4): SQTIHQWPATLVQPVGSPLSLECTVEGTSNPNLYWYRQAAGRGLQLLFYSVGIGQISSEVPQNLSASRPQDRQFILSSKKLLLSDSGFYLCAWSVPTVREKLFFGSGTQLSVL.

The J gene is TRBJ1-4, the V gene TRBV9; D gene unclear. Germline values: CDR1 SGDLS, CDR2 YYNGEE. The CDR3 spans 13 residues. V lost 3 bases, J lost 7 bases, and 10 bases lay in between. Written as DNA, the CDR3 is TGTGCCAGCAGCGGGTACGGCCTTGAAAAACTGTTTTTT. Amino acids: CASSGYGLEKLFF.

The chain couples TRBV9 to TRBJ1-4; TRBD1 is a possible D gene (6 bases). Trimming took off 4 bases at V and 0 bases at J, with 10 bases between the two ends. The CDR3 runs 15 residues. Germline V gene lookup returns CDR1 SGDLS and CDR2 YYNGEE. The CDR3 DNA reads as TGTGCCAGCAGCCCGTGGGACACAACTAATGAAAAACTGTTTTTT. This translates into CASSPWDTTNEKLFF.

The chain is built from TRBV19 and TRBJ2-1; D gene ambiguous. Germline values: CDR1 LNHDA, CDR2 SQIVND (reference sequence). Trimming stripped 8 bases from V and 6 bases from J, with 17 bases between. The CDR3 is 14 amino acids. The CDR3, as DNA: TGTGCCAGTTCCACTGGGGTCTCGTTCAATGAGCAGTTCTTC. Amino acid sequence: CASSTGVSFNEQFF.

The CDR3 sequence is CASSLGYYTSGVGKNIQYF. The CDR3 DNA reads as TGTGCCAGCAGCTTAGGGTATTACACTAGCGGGGTAGGCAAAAACATTCAGTACTTC. This chain links TRBV7-9 with TRBJ2-4, with 10 bases aligning to TRBD2. J lost 3 bases, V lost 1 base, and 12 bases had no gene match. The CDR3 runs to 19 residues. Per germline, CDR1 SEHNR and CDR2 FQNEAQ (reference sequence).

The genes are TRBV5-1 and TRBJ1-4, with TRBD1 identical over 10 bases. The V gene end was trimmed by 4 bases and the J gene end by 0 bases; junction bases not matched to a gene: 6. This CDR3 spans 17 amino acids. The germline gives CDR1 SGHRS, CDR2 YFSETQ. The CDR3 region has the DNA TGCGCCAGCAGCCGCCCCGGGACAGGGGCAACTAATGAAAAACTGTTTTTT. Translation: CASSRPGTGATNEKLFF.

The rearrangement uses TRBV28 and TRBJ1-1; D unresolved. CDR3 length: 12 residues. Per the germline V gene, CDR1 is MDHEN and CDR2 is SYDVKM. Trimming took off 5 bases at V and 8 bases at J, with 12 bases between the two ends. The CDR3, as DNA: TGTGCCAGCAGTCGAGGAAGGGTGGAAGCTTTCTTT. As protein: CASSRGRVEAFF.

The chain is built from TRBV4-3 and TRBJ1-2; 7 bases line up with TRBD1. The V and J ends lost 0 bases and 5 bases, in that order; junction bases with no gene match: 12. Germline V gene data show CDR1 as LGHNA and CDR2 as YSLEER. This CDR3 has 17 amino acids. The CDR3 DNA reads as TGCGCCAGCAGCCAAGAAGGGGGGAGACAGGGCCCATATGGCTACACCTTC. The encoded protein is CASSQEGGRQGPYGYTF.

This chain connects TRBV7-2 to TRBJ1-6; TRBD1 is a possible D gene (5 bases). Between the trimmed V and J ends, which lost 5 bases and 8 bases, there was a span of 13 bases. The CDR3 totals 14 residues. Germline V gene lookup returns CDR1 SGHTA and CDR2 FQGNSA. The CDR3 DNA sequence: TGTGCCAGCAGCGCGTGGGACTCTTATTCACCCCTCCACTTT. This gives the protein CASSAWDSYSPLHF.

This chain connects TRBV11-2 to TRBJ2-1; the match to TRBD2 covers 12 bases. The CDR3 has 17 amino acids. CDR1 is SGHAT, CDR2 FQNNGV, per germline. J lost 4 bases, V lost 1 base, and 5 bases had no gene match. The CDR3 loop is CASSLGSGLAGYNEQFF. Here the CDR3 DNA reads TGTGCCAGCAGCTTAGGGTCCGGACTAGCGGGATACAATGAGCAGTTCTTC.

The chain links TRBV18 to TRBJ1-1; TRBD1 might be the D (5 bases). V lost 2 bases and J 4 bases, leaving 11 bases between the germline ends. This CDR3 region has 14 residues. Germline V gene sequence: CDR1 KGHSH, CDR2 LQKENI. The DNA of the CDR3 is TGTGCCAGCTCACCATCAAGGGGATCCACTGAAGCTTTCTTT. This codes for CASSPSRGSTEAFF.

The chain couples TRBV19 to TRBJ1-5; 10 nucleotides line up with TRBD1. The germline V gene has CDR1 LNHDA and CDR2 SQIVND (reference sequence). The CDR3 spans 13 residues. The junction had 2 bases not matched to a gene; V was cut back by 6 bases and J by 6 bases. This CDR3 reads CASRGQGGQPQHF. In nucleotides, the CDR3 is TGTGCCAGTAGAGGACAGGGGGGTCAGCCCCAGCATTTT. Drawing the rest from reference TRBV19 and TRBJ1-5, the complete variable domain is DGGITQSPKYLFRKEGQNVTLSCEQNLNHDAMYWYRQDPGQGLRLIYYSQIVNDFQKGDIAEGYSVSREKKESFPLTVTSAQKNPTAFYLCASRGQGGQPQHFGDGTRLSIL.

Concerning this clone itself: The germline gene is not matched at one end of the junction; a read error may be the cause. The identical CDR3 is also encoded by other nucleotide sequences in the sample. The gene calls are TRBV4-3 and TRBJ1-1; TRBD1 might be the D (6 bases). The CDR3 is 14 residues long. The V gene's germline CDR1 is LGHNA and CDR2 YSLEER. This chain's CDR3 is CASSQAQGNTEAFF. Here the CDR3 DNA reads TGCGCCAGTAGCCAAGCACAGGGGAACACTGAAGCTTTCTTT.

The V gene is TRBV19, the J gene TRBJ1-5; D perhaps matches TRBD1 (5 bases). The CDR3 is 16 residues long. The V end was cut by 1 base, the J end by 0 bases, with 10 bases between. Germline-derived CDR1 and CDR2 are LNHDA and SQIVND (reference sequence). The DNA of the CDR3 is TGTGCCAGTAGTATAGCTCCAGGGTATAGCAATCAGCCCCAGCATTTT. As protein: CASSIAPGYSNQPQHF.

The V call is TRBV6-1, the J call TRBJ2-2; D uncertain. Germline assignment: CDR1 MNHNS and CDR2 SASEGT. Deletions cut 1 base from V and 8 bases from J, with 8 bases between. The CDR3 runs to 13 residues. CDR3 DNA: TGTGCCAGCAGTGAAGATAGGGTGGGGGAGCTGTTTTTT. This encodes CASSEDRVGELFF.

The chain joins TRBV11-2 to TRBJ2-3, with D maybe TRBD2 (6 bases). The V end was cut by 3 bases, the J end by 4 bases, with 8 bases between. The CDR3 runs 13 residues. CDR1 is SGHAT, CDR2 FQNNGV, per germline. CDR3 nucleotide sequence: TGTGCCAGCAGCTTGGGACTCCCAGATACGCAGTATTTT. It specifies CASSLGLPDTQYF.

The chain is built from TRBV27 and TRBJ2-1; D gene ambiguous. This CDR3 spans 11 amino acids. Trimming removed 1 base from V and 9 bases from J, with 4 bases in between. From germline, CDR1 is MNHEY and CDR2 SMNVEV (reference sequence). The CDR3 region is CASSLLSEQFF. The CDR3 bases are TGTGCCAGCAGTTTATTGAGTGAGCAGTTCTTC.